This T cell receptor (beta chain) was documented in a study of CD8 T cells in Susac syndrome. Study information: When blood was drawn, the patients with Susac syndrome were therapy-naive, on corticosteroids, or on intravenous immunoglobulin alone.

After extraction with the RNeasy kit, roughly 0.5 to 1 ug of the RNA was reverse transcribed using random hexamers. Amplification of TCR beta CDR3 spanned 54 Vbeta and 13 Jbeta via immunoSEQ multiplex PCR. MiXCR, applied by TCRdb to the immunoSEQ multiplex PCR reads, yields one record per CDR3 protein. The sample gives about 120,000 distinct CDR3 sequences, nearly 96% of which show up once; roughly 0.13% is in the top ten. The patients with Susac syndrome were individuals who fulfilled the recently defined diagnostic criteria for disease that was either definite or probable. General study results and limits: No clonal expansion appeared among CD4+ T cells in Susac patients.

The germline V gene encodes CDR1 LGHNA and CDR2 YNFKEQ. The CDR3 runs to 18 residues. The V and J ends lost 4 bases and 0 bases respectively, with 19 bases between them. For this clonotype: Its target is not known.

The clonotype was recovered from a human donor with Susac syndrome. The chain joins TRBV4-2 to TRBJ1-5, with a possible D match to TRBD1 (6 bases). The sample was CD4+ T cells from PBMCs. The CDR3 sequence: CASSLAGSGADSNQPQHF. CDR3 in DNA: TGTGCCAGCAGCCTGGCGGGGTCAGGGGCGGATAGCAATCAGCCCCAGCATTTT.